This T cell receptor (beta chain) was identified during a study of blood T cell repertoires in COVID-19. Across the study: In each case, the material was cDNA or gDNA derived from T cells, B-cell-depleted T cells, or PBMCs.

In the original analysis: The assay estimated nucleated cells by amplifying reference gene primers. Clones were sequenced by immunoSEQ multiplex PCR, and TCRdb holds only the in-frame ones, with some missing. The DNA gave D and trimming, while V, J and clone size come from that table. Altogether roughly 280,000 clones are present, approximately 90% being singletons, with the ten largest covering approximately 4%. From germline, CDR1 is MNHEY and CDR2 SMNVEV (reference sequence). This CDR3 spans 18 amino acids. Trimming cost V 5 bases and J 0 bases; bases outside gene matches: 10. The specimen sequenced was PBMCs or T cells enriched from blood (not recorded which). This sequence joins TRBV27 and TRBJ1-6, with 7 bases that match TRBD1. The origin of this receptor is a woman aged 25 to 39 with acute COVID-19. The CDR3 bases are TGTGCCAGCAGTCCTGGCGGGGACAGATACTCCTATAATTCACCCCTCCACTTT. Amino acid sequence: CASSPGGDRYSYNSPLHF.